This TCR beta chain was retrieved from a study of human T cells and chemical hapten exposure. Turning to the study itself: Small differences in pooled library volume mainly drove the variation in TCR yields per sample. Overall study results and limits: No shift was seen in TCRs above 1 in 1000 frequency with DPC sensitization.

This clonotype was recorded a few times. Antigen: not known. Germline V gene sequence: CDR1 SEHNR, CDR2 FQNEAQ (reference sequence). CDR3 length: 15 residues. Trimming cost V 3 bases and J 7 bases; bases outside gene matches: 5. The library gave individual cDNA molecules unique molecular identifiers. In TCRdb, the RACE reads were re-called with MiXCR into one record per CDR3 protein. The table lists 110,000 or so distinct CDR3 sequences, 9.2% of them singletons, with 2.5% to 3.5% in the top ten. Time point meaning: patch test 2, 6 weeks after DPC sensitization. Described treatment: therapeutic diphenylcyclopropenone sensitization with weekly scalp DPC. Unseparated into fractions, whole blood served as the source from which total RNA was extracted.

The specimen was whole blood, collected in connection with sensitization to the hapten diphenylcyclopropenone (DPC). This TCR was recovered from a woman aged 40 to 50 with alopecia areata. Some clones in this sample may be carry-over from other donors' samples. The chain has TRBV7-9 and TRBJ1-6; 8 bases are a match to TRBD1. The CDR3 region has the DNA TGTGCCAGCAGCTTCAGAGGACAGGGAAATTCACCCCTCCACTTT. Translating gives CASSFRGQGNSPLHF.